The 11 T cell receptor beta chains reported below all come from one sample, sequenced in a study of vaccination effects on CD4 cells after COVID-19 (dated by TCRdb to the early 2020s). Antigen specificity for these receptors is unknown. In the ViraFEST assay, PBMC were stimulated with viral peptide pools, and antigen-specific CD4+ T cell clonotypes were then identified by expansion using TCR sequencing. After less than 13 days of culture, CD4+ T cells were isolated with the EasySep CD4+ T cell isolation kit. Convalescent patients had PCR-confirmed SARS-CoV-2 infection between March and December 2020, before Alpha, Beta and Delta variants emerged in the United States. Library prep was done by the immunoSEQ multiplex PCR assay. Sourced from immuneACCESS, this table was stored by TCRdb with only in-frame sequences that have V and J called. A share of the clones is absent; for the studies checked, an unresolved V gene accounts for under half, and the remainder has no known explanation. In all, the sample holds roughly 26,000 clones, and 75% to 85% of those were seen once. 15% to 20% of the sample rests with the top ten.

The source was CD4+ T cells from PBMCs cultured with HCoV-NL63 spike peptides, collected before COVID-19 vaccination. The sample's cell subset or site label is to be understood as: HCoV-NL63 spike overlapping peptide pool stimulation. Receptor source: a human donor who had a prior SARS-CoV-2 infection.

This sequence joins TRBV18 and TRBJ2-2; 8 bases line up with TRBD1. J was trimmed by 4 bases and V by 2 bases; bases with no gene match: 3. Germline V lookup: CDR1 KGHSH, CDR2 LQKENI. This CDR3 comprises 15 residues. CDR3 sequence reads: CASSPIQGVTGELFF. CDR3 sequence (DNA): TGTGCCAGCTCACCAATACAGGGGGTCACCGGGGAGCTGTTTTTT.

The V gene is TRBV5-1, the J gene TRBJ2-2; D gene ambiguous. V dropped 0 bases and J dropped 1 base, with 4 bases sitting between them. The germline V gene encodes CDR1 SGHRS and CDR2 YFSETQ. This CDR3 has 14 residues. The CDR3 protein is CASSLGENTGELFF. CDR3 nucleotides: TGCGCCAGCAGCTTGGGGGAGAACACCGGGGAGCTGTTTTTT.

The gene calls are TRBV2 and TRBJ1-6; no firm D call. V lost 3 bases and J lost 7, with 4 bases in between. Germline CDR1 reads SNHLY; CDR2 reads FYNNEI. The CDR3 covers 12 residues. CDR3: CASSDVNSPLHF. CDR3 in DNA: TGTGCCAGCAGTGACGTAAATTCACCCCTCCACTTT. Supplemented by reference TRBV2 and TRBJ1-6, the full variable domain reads EPEVTQTPSHQVTQMGQEVILRCVPISNHLYFYWYRQILGQKVEFLVSFYNNEISEKSEIFDDQFSVERPDGSNFTLKIRSTKLEDSAMYFCASSDVNSPLHFGNGTRLTVT.

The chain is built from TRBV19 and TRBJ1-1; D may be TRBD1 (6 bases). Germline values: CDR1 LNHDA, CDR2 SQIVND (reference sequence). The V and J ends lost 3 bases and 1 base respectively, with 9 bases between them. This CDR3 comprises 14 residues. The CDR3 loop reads CASSIDRWNTEAFF. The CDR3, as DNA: TGTGCCAGTAGTATCGACAGGTGGAACACTGAAGCTTTCTTT.

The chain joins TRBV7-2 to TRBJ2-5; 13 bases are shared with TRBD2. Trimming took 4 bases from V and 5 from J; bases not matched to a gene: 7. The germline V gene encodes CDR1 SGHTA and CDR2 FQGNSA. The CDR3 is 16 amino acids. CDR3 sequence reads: CASSSRTSGSVETQYF. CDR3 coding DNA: TGTGCCAGCAGCTCGCGGACTAGCGGGAGTGTGGAGACCCAGTACTTC.

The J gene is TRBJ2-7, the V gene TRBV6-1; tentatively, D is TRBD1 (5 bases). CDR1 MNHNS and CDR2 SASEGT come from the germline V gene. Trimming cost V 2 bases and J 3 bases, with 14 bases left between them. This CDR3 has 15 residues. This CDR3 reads CASSERGSRFYEQYF. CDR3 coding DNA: TGTGCCAGCAGTGAAAGGGGATCGCGATTCTACGAGCAGTACTTC.

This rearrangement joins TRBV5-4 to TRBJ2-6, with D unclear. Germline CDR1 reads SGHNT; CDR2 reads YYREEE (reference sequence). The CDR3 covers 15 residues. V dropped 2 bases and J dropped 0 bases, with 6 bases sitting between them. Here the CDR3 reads CASSLQHSGANVLTF. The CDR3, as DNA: TGTGCCAGCAGCTTACAGCACTCTGGGGCCAACGTCCTGACTTTC. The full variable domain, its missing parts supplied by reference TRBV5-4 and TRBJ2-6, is ETGVTQSPTHLIKTRGQQVTLRCSSQSGHNTVSWYQQALGQGPQFIFQYYREEENGRGNFPPRFSGLQFPNYSSELNVNALELDDSALYLCASSLQHSGANVLTFGAGSRLTVL.

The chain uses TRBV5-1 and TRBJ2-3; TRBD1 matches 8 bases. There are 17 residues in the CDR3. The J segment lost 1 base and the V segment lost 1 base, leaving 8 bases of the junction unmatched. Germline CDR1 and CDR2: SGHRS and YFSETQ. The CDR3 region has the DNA TGCGCCAGCAGCTTGTATATTTCAGGGGGCGGCACAGATACGCAGTATTTT. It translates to CASSLYISGGGTDTQYF.

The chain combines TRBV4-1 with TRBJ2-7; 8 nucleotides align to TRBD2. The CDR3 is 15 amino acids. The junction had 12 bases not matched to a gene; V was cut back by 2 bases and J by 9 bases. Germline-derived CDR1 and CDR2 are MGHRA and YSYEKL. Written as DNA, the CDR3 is TGCGCCAGCAGCCAACGGCCGGGACTAGATTTGTGGCAGTACTTC. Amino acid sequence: CASSQRPGLDLWQYF.

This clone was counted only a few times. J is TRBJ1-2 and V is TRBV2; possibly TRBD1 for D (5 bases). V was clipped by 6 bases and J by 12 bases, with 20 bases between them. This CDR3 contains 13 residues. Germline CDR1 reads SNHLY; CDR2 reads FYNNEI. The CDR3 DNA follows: TGTGCCAGCAGAGGGGCTTGGCTGGGTGGTCACACCTTC. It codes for CASRGAWLGGHTF.

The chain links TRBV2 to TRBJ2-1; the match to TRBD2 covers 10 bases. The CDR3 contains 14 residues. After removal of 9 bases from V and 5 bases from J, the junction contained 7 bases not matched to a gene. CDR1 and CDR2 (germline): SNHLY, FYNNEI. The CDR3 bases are TGTGCCAGTCACCGGACTAGCGGCAACAATGAGCAGTTCTTC. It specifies CASHRTSGNNEQFF. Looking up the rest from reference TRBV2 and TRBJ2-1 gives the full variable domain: EPEVTQTPSHQVTQMGQEVILRCVPISNHLYFYWYRQILGQKVEFLVSFYNNEISEKSEIFDDQFSVERPDGSNFTLKIRSTKLEDSAMYFCASHRTSGNNEQFFGPGTRLTVL.